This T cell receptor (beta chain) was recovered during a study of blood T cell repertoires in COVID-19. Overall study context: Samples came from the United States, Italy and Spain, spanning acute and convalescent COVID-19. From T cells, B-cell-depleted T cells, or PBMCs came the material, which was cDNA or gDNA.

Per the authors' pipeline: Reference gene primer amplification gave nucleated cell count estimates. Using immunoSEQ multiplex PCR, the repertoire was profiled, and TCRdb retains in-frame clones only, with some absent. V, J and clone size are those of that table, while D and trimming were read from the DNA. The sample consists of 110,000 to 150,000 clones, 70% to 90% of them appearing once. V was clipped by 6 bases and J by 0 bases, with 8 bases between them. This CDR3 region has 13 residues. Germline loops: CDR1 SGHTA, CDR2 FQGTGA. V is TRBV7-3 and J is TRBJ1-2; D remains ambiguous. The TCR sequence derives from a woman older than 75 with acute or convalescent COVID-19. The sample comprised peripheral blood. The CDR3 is CASSSVPNYGYTF. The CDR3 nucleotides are TGTGCCAGCAGTAGTGTCCCTAACTATGGCTACACCTTC.